The 25 T cell receptor beta chains below all came from one sample that was sequenced in a study of T-cell memory formation after mild COVID-19. TCRdb reprocessed the 5' RACE reads via MiXCR and lists one record per CDR3 protein. The sample consists of 350,000 to 450,000 distinct CDR3 sequences, 20% to 25% of them appearing once. The sequencing input was PBMCs or a T cell subset sorted from them (not recorded which). Receptors were obtained from an adult woman who had mild COVID-19 (a few samples of this study predate the infection). Cell type and time point are not known.

V usage is TRBV19 and J usage is TRBJ2-1; D is possibly TRBD2 (6 bases). V was pared by 7 bases and J by 3 bases, with 13 bases between. CDR3 length: 14 residues. Germline V gene lookup returns CDR1 LNHDA and CDR2 SQIVND (reference sequence). CDR3 bases: TGTGCCAGTAAAGAAGCGGGCCACTACAATGAGCAGTTCTTC. Translated: CASKEAGHYNEQFF.

The rearrangement links TRBV5-1 to TRBJ2-6, with D maybe TRBD1 (6 bases). Trimming removed 9 bases at V and 2 bases at J, with 12 bases between. This CDR3 region has 14 residues. Germline loops: CDR1 SGHRS, CDR2 YFSETQ. The CDR3: CATRRTAGANVLTF. DNA of the CDR3: TGCGCCACCAGAAGGACAGCTGGGGCCAACGTCCTGACTTTC.

The sample holds a few counts of this clonotype. The chain carries TRBV5-1 and TRBJ2-7; 7 bases fit TRBD1. Per germline, CDR1 SGHRS and CDR2 YFSETQ. The ends lost 4 bases at V and 6 bases at J; junction bases unmatched: 10. This CDR3 region has 14 residues. The CDR3 DNA is TGCGCCAGCAGCGAGACAGGGATTTTTGGCGAGCAGTACTTC. Translation gives CASSETGIFGEQYF. Drawing the rest from reference TRBV5-1 and TRBJ2-7, the complete variable domain is KAGVTQTPRYLIKTRGQQVTLSCSPISGHRSVSWYQQTPGQGLQFLFEYFSETQRNKGNFPGRFSGRQFSNSRSEMNVSTLELGDSALYLCASSETGIFGEQYFGPGTRLTVT.

The chain uses TRBV11-2 and TRBJ1-1, with D tentatively TRBD1 (5 bases). The CDR3 loop spans 13 amino acids. Looked up from germline, CDR1 is SGHAT and CDR2 is FQNNGV. V gave up 3 bases and J gave up 7 bases, with 12 bases separating them. CDR3 amino acids: CASSFGRGSEAFF. Here the CDR3 DNA reads TGTGCCAGCAGCTTTGGGAGGGGCAGTGAAGCTTTCTTT. Drawing the rest from reference TRBV11-2 and TRBJ1-1, the complete variable domain is EAGVAQSPRYKIIEKRQSVAFWCNPISGHATLYWYQQILGQGPKLLIQFQNNGVVDDSQLPKDRFSAERLKGVDSTLKIQPAKLEDSAVYLCASSFGRGSEAFFGQGTRLTVV.

This clonotype was found a few times. One junction end does not reproduce the germline sequence, and a read error may be involved. The V call is TRBV7-7, the J call TRBJ1-3; D is perhaps TRBD1 (6 bases). In germline, CDR1 is SSHAT, CDR2 FNYEAQ (reference sequence). CDR3 size: 15 residues. CDR3 sequence reads: CASSLAGTPGNTIYF. Written as DNA, the CDR3 is TGTGCTAGCAGCTTAGCGGGGACACCTGGAAACACCATATATTTT.

The rearrangement links TRBV18 to TRBJ2-3, with a tentative D call TRBD2 (5 bases). This CDR3 contains 15 residues. Germline V lookup: CDR1 KGHSH, CDR2 LQKENI. Trimming cost V 4 bases and J 3 bases, with 14 bases left between them. The CDR3 reads CASSHEDSETDTQYF. As DNA, the CDR3 is TGTGCCAGCTCACATGAGGACTCCGAAACAGATACGCAGTATTTT.

This clonotype has ten or more counts. The chain carries TRBV5-1 and TRBJ1-6, with D perhaps matching TRBD1 (6 bases). Trimming took off 4 bases at V and 10 bases at J, with 15 bases between the two ends. CDR1 and CDR2 (germline): SGHRS, YFSETQ. The CDR3 is 14 amino acids. CDR3: CASSPGRTASPLHF. CDR3 bases: TGCGCCAGCAGCCCCGGCCGGACAGCCTCACCCCTCCACTTT.

At least ten counts were recorded for this clonotype. One junction end does not reproduce the germline sequence, and a read error may be involved. This chain links TRBV7-3 with TRBJ2-5; 12 bases are shared with TRBD1. Germline V gene data show CDR1 as SGHTA and CDR2 as FQGTGA. CDR3 length: 16 residues. The chain's CDR3 is CASSLTGTGGGETQYF. The CDR3 region has the DNA TGTGCCAGCAGCCTAACCGGGACAGGGGGCGGAGAGACCCAGTACTTC.

The chain uses TRBV7-9 and TRBJ1-1; D unclear. V dropped 4 bases and J dropped 1 base, with 10 bases sitting between them. CDR3 size: 14 residues. CDR1 SEHNR and CDR2 FQNEAQ come from the germline V gene (reference sequence). CDR3 coding DNA: TGTGCCAGCAGCTCCGTAGCGGGGAACACTGAAGCTTTCTTT. This translates into CASSSVAGNTEAFF.

The chain recombines TRBV12-3 or TRBV12-4 with TRBJ1-2, with a weak D call TRBD1 (6 bases). This CDR3 is built from 13 residues. Trimming removed 5 bases from V and 0 bases from J, with 7 bases in between. The CDR3 loop is CASSNRANYGYTF. The CDR3 nucleotides are TGTGCCAGCAGTAACAGGGCTAACTATGGCTACACCTTC.

This clonotype has more than one count but fewer than ten. The chain combines TRBV20-1 with TRBJ1-4; D gene unclear. Germline CDR1 and CDR2: DFQATT and SNEGSKA (reference sequence). The CDR3 loop spans 13 amino acids. V lost 4 bases, J lost 4 bases, and 10 bases lay in between. The DNA of the CDR3 is TGCAGTGCTATTGACAAAGTTAATGAAAAACTGTTTTTT. Translated, it gives CSAIDKVNEKLFF.

The rearrangement uses TRBV29-1 and TRBJ1-5, with D unresolved. The CDR3 covers 13 residues. Trimming stripped 5 bases from V and 2 bases from J, with 10 bases between. CDR1 and CDR2 (germline): SQVTM, ANQGSEA. CDR3 nucleotide sequence: TGCAGCGTTCGGACCGCGGGCAATCAGCCCCAGCATTTT. This encodes CSVRTAGNQPQHF. The full variable domain, completed using reference TRBV29-1 and TRBJ1-5, is SAVISQKPSRDICQRGTSLTIQCQVDSQVTMMFWYRQQPGQSLTLIATANQGSEATYESGFVIDKFPISRPNLTFSTLTVSNMSPEDSSIYLCSVRTAGNQPQHFGDGTRLSIL.

This chain connects TRBV6-2 or TRBV6-3 to TRBJ2-1, with a weak D call TRBD1 (5 bases). Germline V lookup: CDR1 MNHEY, CDR2 SVGEGT. Trimming took off 2 bases at V and 4 bases at J, with 12 bases between the two ends. The CDR3 covers 15 residues. The CDR3 loop reads CASSYAPGPYNEQFF. The DNA of the CDR3 is TGTGCCAGCAGTTACGCCCCAGGGCCTTACAATGAGCAGTTCTTC.

The CDR3 sequence: CAWTEGTNTEAFF. CDR3 sequence (DNA): TGTGCCTGGACTGAGGGAACGAACACTGAAGCTTTCTTT. This rearrangement joins TRBV30 to TRBJ1-1; no clear D gene. The CDR3 runs to 13 residues. Germline assignment: CDR1 GTSNPN and CDR2 SVGIG (reference sequence). V was cut by 4 bases and J by 1 base, with 10 bases left in between.

Points on this clonotype: This likely comes from a read error, as the CDR3 has no conserved phenylalanine or tryptophan at its end. The genes are TRBV6-1 and TRBJ1-2; perhaps TRBD1 as D (5 bases). Trimming shortened V by 3 bases and J by 2 bases, and 10 bases separated the two germline ends. Germline V gives CDR1 MNHNS, CDR2 SASEGT. The CDR3 length is 14 residues. The CDR3: CASSDRDGNYGYTL. For the CDR3, the DNA is TGTGCCAGCAGTGACCGGGACGGGAACTATGGCTACACCTTA.

CDR3 amino acids: CASSKDLQGPEAFF. CDR3 sequence (DNA): TGTGCCAGCAGCAAAGATTTACAGGGTCCTGAAGCTTTCTTT. The chain is built from TRBV21-1 and TRBJ1-1; TRBD1, as called in the table, went unchecked against the DNA. TRBV21-1 is marked as a pseudogene. The CDR3 has 14 amino acids.

The rearrangement links TRBV2 to TRBJ1-3, with D perhaps TRBD1 (6 bases). The CDR3 consists of 14 residues. The V gene lost 4 bases and the J gene lost 0 bases, with 7 bases spanning the gap. Germline V lookup: CDR1 SNHLY, CDR2 FYNNEI. CDR3 amino acids: CASSAGVSGNTIYF. The CDR3 nucleotides read TGTGCCAGCAGTGCAGGGGTCTCTGGAAACACCATATATTTT. Full variable domain (outside the CDR3, taken from reference TRBV2 and TRBJ1-3): EPEVTQTPSHQVTQMGQEVILRCVPISNHLYFYWYRQILGQKVEFLVSFYNNEISEKSEIFDDQFSVERPDGSNFTLKIRSTKLEDSAMYFCASSAGVSGNTIYFGEGSWLTVV.

This clonotype has just a few counts. V gene TRBV5-1 combines with J gene TRBJ2-7; D gene unclear. V lost 6 bases, J lost 0 bases, and 13 bases lay in between. Looked up from germline, CDR1 is SGHRS and CDR2 is YFSETQ. The CDR3 is 14 amino acids. Written as DNA, the CDR3 is TGCGCCAGCACCGGCGGAAGGAGCTCCTACGAGCAGTACTTC. This sequence encodes CASTGGRSSYEQYF.

The chain couples TRBV2 to TRBJ2-3; perhaps TRBD2 as D (7 bases). CDR3 length: 15 amino acids. The germline CDR1 and CDR2 sequences are SNHLY and FYNNEI. Between the trimmed V and J ends, which lost 2 bases and 4 bases, there was a span of 13 bases. The CDR3 DNA sequence: TGTGCCAGCAGTGAATACGGCGGGGGCGCAGATACGCAGTATTTT. It specifies CASSEYGGGADTQYF. The whole variable domain, filled in from reference TRBV2 and TRBJ2-3, reads EPEVTQTPSHQVTQMGQEVILRCVPISNHLYFYWYRQILGQKVEFLVSFYNNEISEKSEIFDDQFSVERPDGSNFTLKIRSTKLEDSAMYFCASSEYGGGADTQYFGPGTRLTVL.

The chain combines TRBV27 with TRBJ2-6; D gene ambiguous. This CDR3 is built from 15 residues. V was pared by 3 bases and J by 0 bases, with 6 bases between. CDR1 MNHEY and CDR2 SMNVEV come from the germline V gene (reference sequence). CDR3 bases: TGTGCCAGCAGTTTTTACCGCTCTGGGGCCAACGTCCTGACTTTC. Translated: CASSFYRSGANVLTF.

This clonotype has only a few counts. CDR3 sequence: CASTAGGAQFF. CDR3 nucleotides: TGTGCCAGCACTGCGGGGGGAGCGCAGTTCTTC. The chain employs TRBV28 and TRBJ2-1; 8 nucleotides match TRBD2. Germline lookup yields CDR1 MDHEN and CDR2 SYDVKM. The CDR3 totals 11 residues. V lost 7 bases and J lost 12; bases outside the gene matches: 5. Using reference TRBV28 and TRBJ2-1 for the parts outside the CDR3, the full variable domain is DVKVTQSSRYLVKRTGEKVFLECVQDMDHENMFWYRQDPGLGLRLIYFSYDVKMKEKGDIPEGYSVSREKKERFSLILESASTNQTSMYLCASTAGGAQFFGPGTRLTVL.

This clonotype was observed at least ten times. V and J are TRBV5-1 and TRBJ1-4; unclear D gene. The CDR3 spans 14 residues. Germline CDR1 is SGHRS and CDR2 is YFSETQ. Deletions cut 4 bases from V and 5 bases from J, with 12 bases between. In DNA form, the CDR3 reads TGCGCCAGCAGCGGAGGTGCGACAAATGAAAAACTGTTTTTT. Translated, it gives CASSGGATNEKLFF.

This clonotype was found a few times. This chain connects TRBV9 to TRBJ2-2; 9 bases are shared with TRBD2. The trim removed 4 bases at V and 5 bases at J, leaving 6 bases unmatched. In germline, CDR1 is SGDLS, CDR2 YYNGEE. This CDR3 is built from 15 residues. The CDR3 sequence: CASSYGTSRTGELFF. CDR3 nucleotides: TGTGCCAGCAGCTACGGGACTAGCAGAACCGGGGAGCTGTTTTTT.

This clonotype has a count of ten or more. CDR3 bases: TGCAGTGCTAGGTCCAGGGGAGTTTATAGCAATCAGCCCCAGCATTTT. Translation gives CSARSRGVYSNQPQHF. The chain is built from TRBV20-1 and TRBJ1-5; weak D call: TRBD1 (6 bases). The CDR3 is 16 residues long. The V gene lost 3 bases and the J gene lost 0 bases, with 15 bases spanning the gap. CDR1 and CDR2 (germline): DFQATT, SNEGSKA (reference sequence).

This chain links TRBV7-9 with TRBJ2-5; 10 nucleotides agree with TRBD1. The CDR3 has 16 residues. V was pared by 4 bases and J by 5 bases, with 10 bases of the junction left unmatched. Germline V lookup: CDR1 SEHNR, CDR2 FQNEAQ (reference sequence). CDR3 residues: CASSSRDRGLEETQYF. In DNA, the CDR3 is TGTGCCAGCAGCTCCAGAGACAGGGGGCTGGAGGAGACCCAGTACTTC. Using reference TRBV7-9 and TRBJ2-5 for the parts outside the CDR3, the full variable domain is DTGVSQNPRHKITKRGQNVTFRCDPISEHNRLYWYRQTLGQGPEFLTYFQNEAQLEKSRLLSDRFSAERPKGSFSTLEIQRTEQGDSAMYLCASSSRDRGLEETQYFGPGTRLLVL.